This is a list of T cell receptor beta chains from one sample in a study of cytomegalovirus exposure and HLA in healthy donors. Using immunoSEQ multiplex PCR, the repertoire was profiled, and TCRdb retains in-frame clones only, with some absent. Of tens of thousands of clones detected, 65% to 90% appear once; the ten largest clones hold approximately 11%. The sample was PBMCs. Every receptor here comes from a female donor in good health and CMV-seronegative. CDR3s leave out the opening cysteine and the closing phenylalanine or tryptophan.

v_gene,CDR3aa
TRBV6-1,ASSEAGTLYEQY
TRBV28,ASSETSAASYEQY
TRBV18,ASSRGRGGTAGELF
TRBV11-3,ASSLSRDRLFYEQY
TRBV6-1,VSRFTGGGEQF
TRBV18,ASSPNRVQGNEQY
TRBV6-6,ASSPTSGEQY
TRBV29-1,SVENRAGGSGGELF
TRBV9,ASGTSGSPNEQF
TRBV5-1,ASFTGGVTDTQY
TRBV5-1,ASRPRQGELNTEAF
TRBV30,AWNIWSSGGSTDTQY
TRBV9,ASSQSVVPEEQNEKLF
TRBV7-9,ASSRATSGIDLYNEQF
TRBV28,ASSFSGGSNQPQH
TRBV9,ASSNDRARGTEAF
TRBV5-1,ASSPEGGRNEKLF
TRBV7-9,ASSLAGHRNEKLF
TRBV12-5,ASGRTGGTDTQY
TRBV27,ASGGALGSGSTDTQY
TRBV6-6,ASGSITGNGGYT
TRBV29-1,SVEGGGSGANVLT
TRBV27,ASSVTLSSYEQY
TRBV2,ASQRGRGANTGELF
TRBV10-2,ASSEGRTSGNTIY
TRBV10-3,AIGPGQGAGYT
TRBV19,ASSMIAGGRHEQF
TRBV29-1,SVERQGYEQY
TRBV18,ASSLIFGQRTSGANVLT
TRBV5-6,ASSAPGLAGIGGANVLT
TRBV6-5,ASSDTGGEPQH
TRBV6-1,ASNKYTEAF
TRBV7-7,ASSPGQGNTIY
TRBV6-1,ASKEERTSIYGYT
TRBV9,ASSVGTSVPSYSNYGYT
TRBV7-3,ASSLIGREQY
TRBV5-1,ASSLMGGGITDEQY
TRBV4-3,ASSLSGTGIHT
TRBV27,ASSFRRNEKLF
TRBV6-6,ASSYGRAGQPQH
TRBV19,ASSIGTGTRSPLH
TRBV4-1,ASSQVDRDRGHNEQF
TRBV5-1,ASSSGQFPYEQY
TRBV7-3,ASSPSPTGGAF
TRBV6-5,ASSYGGSNQPQH
TRBV15,ATSRDKRGTEAF
TRBV7-9,ASSPRTVTGELF
TRBV28,ASSTPYSNQPQH
TRBV7-8,ASSGAGTGMYEQY
TRBV19,ASTRGQGYGYT
TRBV30,AWSPPGQVRPH
TRBV9,ASSVGKVGRDLAGANVLT
TRBV6-6,ASSYPTGGTEAF
TRBV2,ASSRDSYYGYT
TRBV6-5,ASIPFGGGETQY